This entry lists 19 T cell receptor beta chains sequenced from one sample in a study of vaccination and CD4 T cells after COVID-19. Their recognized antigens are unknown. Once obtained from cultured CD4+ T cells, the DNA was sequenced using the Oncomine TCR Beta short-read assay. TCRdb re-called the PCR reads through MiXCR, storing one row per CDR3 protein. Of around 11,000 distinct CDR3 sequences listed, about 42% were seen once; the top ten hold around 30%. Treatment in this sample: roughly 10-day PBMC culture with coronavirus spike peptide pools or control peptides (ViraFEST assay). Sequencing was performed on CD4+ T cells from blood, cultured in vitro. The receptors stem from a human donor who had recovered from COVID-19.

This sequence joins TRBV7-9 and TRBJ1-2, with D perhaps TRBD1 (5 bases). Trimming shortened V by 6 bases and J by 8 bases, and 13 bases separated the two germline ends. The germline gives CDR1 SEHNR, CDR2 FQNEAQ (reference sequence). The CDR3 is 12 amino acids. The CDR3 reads CASSDGGKGYTF. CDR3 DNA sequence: TGTGCCAGCAGTGATGGGGGAAAGGGCTACACCTTC.

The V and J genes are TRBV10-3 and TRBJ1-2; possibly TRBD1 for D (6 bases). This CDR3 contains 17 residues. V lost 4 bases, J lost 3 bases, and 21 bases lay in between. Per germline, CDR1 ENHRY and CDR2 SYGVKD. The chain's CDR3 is CAISAGGGEVLDYGYTF. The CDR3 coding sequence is TGTGCCATCAGTGCGGGGGGGGGCGAAGTATTAGACTATGGCTACACCTTC.

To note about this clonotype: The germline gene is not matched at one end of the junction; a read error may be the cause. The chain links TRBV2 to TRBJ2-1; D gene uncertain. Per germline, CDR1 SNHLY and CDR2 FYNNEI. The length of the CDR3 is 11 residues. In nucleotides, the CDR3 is TGTGCCAGCAGTGACTACGATGAGCAGTTCTTC. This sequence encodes CASSDYDEQFF. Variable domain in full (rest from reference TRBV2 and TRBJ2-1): EPEVTQTPSHQVTQMGQEVILRCVPISNHLYFYWYRQILGQKVEFLVSFYNNEISEKSEIFDDQFSVERPDGSNFTLKIRSTKLEDSAMYFCASSDYDEQFFGPGTRLTVL.

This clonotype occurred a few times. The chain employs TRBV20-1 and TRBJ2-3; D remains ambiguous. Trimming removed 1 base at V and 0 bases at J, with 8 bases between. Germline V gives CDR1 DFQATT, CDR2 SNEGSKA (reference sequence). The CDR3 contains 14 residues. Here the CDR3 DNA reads TGCAGTGCTAGAGTTGTGGACAGCACAGATACGCAGTATTTT. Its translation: CSARVVDSTDTQYF.

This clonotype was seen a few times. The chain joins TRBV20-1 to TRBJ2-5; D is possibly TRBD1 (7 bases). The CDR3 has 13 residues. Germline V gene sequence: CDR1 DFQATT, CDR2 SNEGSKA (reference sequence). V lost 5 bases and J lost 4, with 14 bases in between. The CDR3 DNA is TGCAGTGCTCTCCGGAGGGGGCTAGAGACCCAGTACTTC. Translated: CSALRRGLETQYF.

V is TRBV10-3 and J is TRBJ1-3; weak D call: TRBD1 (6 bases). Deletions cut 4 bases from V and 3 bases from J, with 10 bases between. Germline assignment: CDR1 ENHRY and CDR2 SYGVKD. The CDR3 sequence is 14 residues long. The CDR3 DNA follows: TGTGCCATCAGTGTTTCAGGGGTTGGAAACACCATATATTTT. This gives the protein CAISVSGVGNTIYF.

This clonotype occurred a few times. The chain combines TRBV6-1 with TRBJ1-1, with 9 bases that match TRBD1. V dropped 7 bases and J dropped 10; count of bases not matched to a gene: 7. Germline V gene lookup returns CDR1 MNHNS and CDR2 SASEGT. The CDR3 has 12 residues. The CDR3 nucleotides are TGTGCCAGCAAAGGGACAGGGCGGAGAGCTTTCTTT. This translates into CASKGTGRRAFF.

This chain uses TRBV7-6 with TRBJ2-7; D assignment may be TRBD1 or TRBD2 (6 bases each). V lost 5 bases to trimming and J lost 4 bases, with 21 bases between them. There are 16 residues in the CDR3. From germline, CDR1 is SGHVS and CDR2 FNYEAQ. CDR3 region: CASSQGTPTLPYEQYF. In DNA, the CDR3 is TGTGCCAGCAGCCAGGGGACTCCCACACTACCGTACGAGCAGTACTTC.

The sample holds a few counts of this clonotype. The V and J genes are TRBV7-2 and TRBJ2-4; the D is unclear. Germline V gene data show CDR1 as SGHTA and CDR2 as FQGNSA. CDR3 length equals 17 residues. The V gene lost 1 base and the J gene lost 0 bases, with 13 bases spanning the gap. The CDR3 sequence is CASSLVSDQVAKNIQYF. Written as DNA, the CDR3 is TGTGCCAGCAGCTTAGTTTCCGACCAAGTAGCCAAAAACATTCAGTACTTC.

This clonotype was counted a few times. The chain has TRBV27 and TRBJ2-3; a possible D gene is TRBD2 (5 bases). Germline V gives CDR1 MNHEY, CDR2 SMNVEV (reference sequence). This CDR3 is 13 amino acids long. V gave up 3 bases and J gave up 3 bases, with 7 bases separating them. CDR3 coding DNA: TGTGCCAGCAGTTTCGGAGGAACAGATACGCAGTATTTT. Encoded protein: CASSFGGTDTQYF.

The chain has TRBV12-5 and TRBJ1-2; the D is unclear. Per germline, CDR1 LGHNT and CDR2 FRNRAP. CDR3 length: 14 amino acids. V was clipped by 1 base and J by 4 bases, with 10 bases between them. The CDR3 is CASGLGTEGYGYTF. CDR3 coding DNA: TGTGCTAGTGGTTTGGGGACCGAGGGCTATGGCTACACCTTC.

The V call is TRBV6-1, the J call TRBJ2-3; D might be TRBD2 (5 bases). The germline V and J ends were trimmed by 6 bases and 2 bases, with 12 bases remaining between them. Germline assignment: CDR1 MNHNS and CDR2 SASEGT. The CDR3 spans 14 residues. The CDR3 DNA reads TGTGCCAGCAGCAGGAGGCCGTACACAGATACGCAGTATTTT. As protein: CASSRRPYTDTQYF.

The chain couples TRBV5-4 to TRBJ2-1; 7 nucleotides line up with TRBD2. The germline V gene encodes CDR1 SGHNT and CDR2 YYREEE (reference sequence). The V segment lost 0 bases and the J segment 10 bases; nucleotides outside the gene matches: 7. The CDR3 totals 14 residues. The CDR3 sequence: CASSLVAGLREQFF. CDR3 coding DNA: TGTGCCAGCAGCTTGGTGGCGGGACTAAGGGAGCAGTTCTTC.

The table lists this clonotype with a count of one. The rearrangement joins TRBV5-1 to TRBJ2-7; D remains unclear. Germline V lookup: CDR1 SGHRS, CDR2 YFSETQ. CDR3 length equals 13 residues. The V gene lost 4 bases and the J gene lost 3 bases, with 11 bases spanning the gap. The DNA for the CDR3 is TGCGCCAGCAGCAGGATCCCAGACTACGAGCAGTACTTC. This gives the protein CASSRIPDYEQYF.

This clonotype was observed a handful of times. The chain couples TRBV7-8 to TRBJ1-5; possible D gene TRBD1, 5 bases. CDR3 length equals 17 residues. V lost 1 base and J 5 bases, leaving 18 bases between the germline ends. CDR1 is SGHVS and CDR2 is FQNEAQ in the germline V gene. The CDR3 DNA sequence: TGTGCCAGCAGCTTAGGACGGCGGGGGAAGCAGGATCAGCCCCAGCATTTT. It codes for CASSLGRRGKQDQPQHF.

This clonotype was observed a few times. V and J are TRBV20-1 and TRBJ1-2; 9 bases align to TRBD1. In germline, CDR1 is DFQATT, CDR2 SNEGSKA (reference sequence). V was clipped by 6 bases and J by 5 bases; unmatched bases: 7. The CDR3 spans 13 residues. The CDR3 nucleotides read TGCAGTGCCTTAACAGGGGGCGGGTATGGCTACACCTTC. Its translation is CSALTGGGYGYTF.

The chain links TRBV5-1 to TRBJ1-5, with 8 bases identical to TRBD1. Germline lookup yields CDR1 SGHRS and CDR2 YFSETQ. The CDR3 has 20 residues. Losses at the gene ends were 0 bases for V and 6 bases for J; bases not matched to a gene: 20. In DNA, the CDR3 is TGCGCCAGCAGCTTGGCCGAGGGGCAGGGGGCACTCCGCGGGTGTCAGCCCCAGCATTTT. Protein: CASSLAEGQGALRGCQPQHF.

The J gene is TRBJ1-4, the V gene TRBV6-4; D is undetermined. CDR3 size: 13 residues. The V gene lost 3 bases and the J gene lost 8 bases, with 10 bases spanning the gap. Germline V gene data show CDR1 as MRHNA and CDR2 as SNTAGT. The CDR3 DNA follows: TGTGCCAGCAGTGAAATGCGGAGGGAAAAACTGTTTTTT. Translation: CASSEMRREKLFF.

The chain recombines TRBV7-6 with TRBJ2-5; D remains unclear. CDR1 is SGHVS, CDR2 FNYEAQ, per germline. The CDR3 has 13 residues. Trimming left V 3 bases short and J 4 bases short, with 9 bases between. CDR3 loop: CASSFRIRETQYF. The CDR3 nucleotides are TGTGCCAGCAGCTTCCGAATACGAGAGACCCAGTACTTC.